The 13 T cell receptor beta chains given below trace back to one sample, sequenced in a study of control samples from healthy donors and cancer patients. Assay: immunoSEQ multiplex PCR; the TCRdb copy retains only in-frame clones and omits some. The sample includes tens of thousands of clones, approximately 90% seen only once; the top ten take 4.5% to 6%. The specimen was blood. The receptors come from a woman in her forties or fifties in good health.

V and J are TRBV3-1 (or the pseudogene TRBV3-2) and TRBJ2-2; no definite D call. Germline CDR1 reads LGHDT; CDR2 reads YNNKEL (reference sequence). This CDR3 has 13 residues. V was clipped by 0 bases and J by 8 bases, with 7 bases between them. The CDR3 region is CASSQDRSGELFF. Here the CDR3 DNA reads TGTGCCAGCAGCCAAGACAGATCAGGGGAGCTGTTTTTT.

The chain uses TRBV7-2 and TRBJ1-1; TRBD1 matches at 8 bases. V was clipped by 5 bases and J by 2 bases; unmatched bases: 4. Per germline, CDR1 SGHTA and CDR2 FQGNSA. The CDR3 totals 14 residues. CDR3 DNA: TGTGCCAGCAGCGTCGACAGGGGCAACACTGAAGCTTTCTTT. It translates to CASSVDRGNTEAFF.

This clone has just one count. The chain combines TRBV7-9 with TRBJ1-3; D perhaps matches TRBD1 (5 bases). Trimming removed 8 bases from V and 1 base from J, with 9 bases in between. CDR3 length equals 13 residues. CDR1 and CDR2 from the germline V gene are SEHNR and FQNEAQ (reference sequence). The chain's CDR3 is CASLSGSGNTIYF. DNA of the CDR3: TGTGCCAGCTTATCAGGGTCTGGAAACACCATATATTTT.

Here the CDR3 reads CATSSGTGGAYEQYF. The CDR3 DNA reads as TGTGCCACCAGCTCCGGGACAGGGGGGGCTTACGAGCAGTACTTC. V gene TRBV15 combines with J gene TRBJ2-7; 11 bases align to TRBD1. This CDR3 spans 15 amino acids. J was trimmed by 4 bases and V by 5 bases; bases with no gene match: 7. Germline V gene sequence: CDR1 LNHNV, CDR2 YYDKDF (reference sequence). Drawing the rest from reference TRBV15 and TRBJ2-7, the complete variable domain is DAMVIQNPRYQVTQFGKPVTLSCSQTLNHNVMYWYQQKSSQAPKLLFHYYDKDFNNEADTPDNFQSRRPNTSFCFLDIRSPGLGDTAMYLCATSSGTGGAYEQYFGPGTRLTVT.

As regards this clone: The sample has other DNA sequences that encode this CDR3 too. The gene calls are TRBV2 and TRBJ2-1; D ambiguous. The CDR3 has 11 residues. Trimming pared 3 bases from V and 7 bases from J, leaving 4 bases between. CDR1 SNHLY and CDR2 FYNNEI come from the germline V gene. The CDR3 spells CASSEYNEQFF. The CDR3, as DNA: TGTGCCAGCAGTGAGTATAATGAGCAGTTCTTC.

V and J are TRBV19 and TRBJ1-5, with D possibly matching TRBD1 (5 bases). Germline V gene lookup returns CDR1 LNHDA and CDR2 SQIVND (reference sequence). The CDR3 spans 13 residues. V was pared by 6 bases and J by 5 bases, with 11 bases between. The CDR3 loop reads CASRTADYQPQHF. The DNA of the CDR3 is TGTGCCAGTAGGACAGCAGACTATCAGCCCCAGCATTTT.

The chain couples TRBV18 to TRBJ2-7, with a possible D match to TRBD2 (5 bases). Germline V lookup: CDR1 KGHSH, CDR2 LQKENI. CDR3 length equals 15 residues. Trimming pared 5 bases from V and 4 bases from J, leaving 18 bases between. The CDR3 nucleotides read TGTGCCAGCTCATCAGACCGAGGGATAGGGTACGAGCAGTACTTC. It specifies CASSSDRGIGYEQYF.

J is TRBJ1-6 and V is TRBV6-5, with TRBD1 matching over 7 bases. The CDR3 covers 15 residues. CDR1 and CDR2 from the germline V gene are MNHEY and SVGAGI. Losses at the gene ends were 5 bases for V and 7 bases for J; bases not matched to a gene: 8. This CDR3 reads CASSLQTGYNSPLHF. The CDR3 DNA is TGTGCCAGCAGTCTTCAGACAGGGTACAATTCACCCCTCCACTTT.

The genes are TRBV6-6 and TRBJ2-1, with D perhaps TRBD2 (7 bases). Trimming stripped 4 bases from V and 6 bases from J, with 10 bases between. The V gene's germline CDR1 is MNHNY and CDR2 SVGAGI (reference sequence). This CDR3 region has 13 residues. This chain's CDR3 is CASSWEGVNEQFF. In DNA, the CDR3 is TGTGCCAGCAGTTGGGAGGGGGTCAATGAGCAGTTCTTC.

This sequence joins TRBV5-1 and TRBJ2-3; no clear D gene. Germline loops: CDR1 SGHRS, CDR2 YFSETQ. The CDR3 is 14 residues long. V gave up 4 bases and J gave up 0 bases, with 9 bases separating them. The CDR3 nucleotides are TGCGCCAGCAGCCCAGCCCCTAGCACAGATACGCAGTATTTT. Protein: CASSPAPSTDTQYF.

Here the CDR3 reads CASSYSTEKLFF. CDR3 in DNA: TGTGCCAGCAGTTACTCGACTGAAAAACTGTTTTTT. This chain uses TRBV6-6 with TRBJ1-4; D unresolved. The CDR3 has 12 residues. V dropped 0 bases and J dropped 7 bases, with 3 bases sitting between them. Germline V gene lookup returns CDR1 MNHNY and CDR2 SVGAGI (reference sequence).

This chain uses TRBV10-3 with TRBJ1-1; 9 positions match TRBD1. The trim removed 6 bases at V and 4 bases at J, leaving 3 bases unmatched. The CDR3 spans 13 residues. Germline V lookup: CDR1 ENHRY, CDR2 SYGVKD. CDR3 DNA: TGTGCCATCAGGGAACAGGGGGCCACTGAAGCTTTCTTT. This sequence encodes CAIREQGATEAFF.

This clone turned up a few times. The rearrangement links TRBV3-1 (or the pseudogene TRBV3-2) to TRBJ2-3, with D tentatively TRBD1 or TRBD2 (5 bases each). CDR3 size: 14 residues. Germline CDR1 LGHDT, CDR2 YNNKEL (reference sequence). Trimming removed 2 bases at V and 6 bases at J, with 12 bases between. The CDR3 bases are TGTGCCAGCAGCCAATCCGGGACCACCGATACGCAGTATTTT. It translates to CASSQSGTTDTQYF.